A single sample gave rise to the 3 T cell receptor beta chains below, sequenced in a study of identical twins. TCRdb reprocessed the 5' RACE reads via MiXCR and lists one record per CDR3 protein. The table lists around 290,000 distinct CDR3 sequences, less than 9.5% of them singletons, with around 7.1% in the top ten. This same sample was also taken into another study, of yellow fever vaccine responses in identical twins.

The specimen sequenced was CD8+ T cells sorted from blood. The receptors derive from a woman aged 18-29 years in good health.

Remarks on this clonotype: At one boundary the junction diverges from the germline segment, which might be a read error. The chain links TRBV20-1 to TRBJ2-7; the match to TRBD2 covers 7 bases. CDR3 size: 14 residues. Germline values: CDR1 DFQATT, CDR2 SNEGSKA (reference sequence). This chain's CDR3 is CSAHHSGGPYGQYF. CDR3 coding DNA: TGCAGTGCCCACCATTCGGGGGGTCCCTACGGGCAGTACTTC.

The sample holds many counts of this clonotype. The V gene is TRBV7-9, the J gene TRBJ2-7; weak D call: TRBD2 (5 bases). V was shortened by 2 bases and J by 6 bases, with 14 bases between the two germline ends. The CDR3 sequence is 14 residues long. Germline V CDR1 and CDR2: SEHNR, FQNEAQ (reference sequence). The CDR3 region has the DNA TGTGCCAGCAGCTTATCCGGGATCTCGGGCGAGCAGTACTTC. Protein product: CASSLSGISGEQYF.

The chain has TRBV4-3 and TRBJ2-1; D unclear. CDR1 is LGHNA, CDR2 YSLEER, per germline. V was trimmed by 2 bases and J by 6 bases, leaving 11 bases between them. The CDR3 totals 14 residues. CDR3 sequence: CASSQRYRLNEQFF. Written as DNA, the CDR3 is TGCGCCAGCAGCCAAAGGTATCGGCTCAATGAGCAGTTCTTC.